The table lists the clone carrying this T cell receptor (beta chain) with a few counts. The antigen remains undetermined. One entry per CDR3 protein results from TCRdb running MiXCR on the 5' RACE reads. The sample has 500,000 to 550,000 distinct CDR3 sequences, around 21% seen once. Germline lookup yields CDR1 LGHDT and CDR2 YNNKEL (reference sequence). Trimming took off 1 base at V and 0 bases at J, with 11 bases between the two ends. This CDR3 is 16 amino acids long. This entry comes from a study of T-cell memory formation after mild COVID-19. Study-level findings and limits: Cross-reactive memory appears to have joined, as suggested by some responding clones showing up in pre-infection memory. Mostly located in CM and EM were contracting CD4+ clones, with contracting CD8+ clones located in EMRA.

The sample was PBMCs or a T cell subset sorted from them (not recorded which). The V gene is TRBV3-1, the J gene TRBJ2-3; no clear D gene. The clonotype was recovered from an adult woman who had mild COVID-19 (a few samples of this study predate the infection). Cell type and time point are not known. CDR3 sequence reads: CASSQGISLSTDTQYF. DNA for the CDR3: TGTGCCAGCAGCCAAGGGATTAGTTTGAGCACAGATACGCAGTATTTT.